Presented here are 2 T cell receptor beta chains from one specimen sequenced in a study of T cell responses to AZD1222 COVID-19 vaccine. Only in-frame clones appear in the TCRdb table, and some are missing; sequencing was by immunoSEQ multiplex PCR. The data show roughly 130,000 clones, about 91% seen once. The sample was peripheral blood, taken on day 0 of AZD1222 vaccination. The receptor source for this set is an adult in good health.

The chain uses TRBV6-5 and TRBJ1-2; D gene unclear. The V gene's germline CDR1 is MNHEY and CDR2 SVGAGI. V was trimmed by 7 bases and J by 3 bases, leaving 12 bases between them. The CDR3 has 13 amino acids. CDR3 nucleotides: TGTGCCAGCATCCCGGGAACCTACTATGGCTACACCTTC. Translation gives CASIPGTYYGYTF.

This chain links TRBV6-5 with TRBJ1-6; tentative D call: TRBD1 (6 bases). CDR3 length: 15 residues. V lost 3 bases and J 8 bases, leaving 14 bases between the germline ends. Germline loops: CDR1 MNHEY, CDR2 SVGAGI. The CDR3 reads CASSYSGRGYSPLHF. DNA for the CDR3: TGTGCCAGCAGTTATAGTGGCAGGGGATATTCACCCCTCCACTTT.